Listed below are T cell receptor beta chains from one sample, sequenced in a study of blood T cells in healthy people across ages. TCRdb called the 5' RACE reads again in MiXCR, with one record for every CDR3 protein. The sample records around 670,000 distinct CDR3 sequences, less than 35% being singletons. Sequencing was done on a sample of blood. The origin of the receptors is a woman over 75 in good health. The CDR3 runs from the conserved cysteine through the conserved F or W. D genes are given only for firm matches. Size is omitted from some rows. Given values are once, few, many or a class for expanded clones.

CDR3 DNA: TGTGCCAGCAGCCAGATCAGGGATAGGAGCTCTGGAAACACCATATATTTT; CDR3 protein: CASSQIRDRSSGNTIYF; J gene: TRBJ1-3; V gene: TRBV14; D gene: .; clone size: .
CDR3 DNA: TGTGCCAGCAGCTTAGACCGCGGGCCTTACAATGAGCAGTTCTTC; CDR3 protein: CASSLDRGPYNEQFF; J gene: TRBJ2-1; V gene: TRBV11-2; D gene: .; clone size: .
CDR3 DNA: TGTGCCAGCAGCTTGGAAACTAGCCTTGAAGATACGCAGTATTTT; CDR3 protein: CASSLETSLEDTQYF; J gene: TRBJ2-3; V gene: TRBV5-8; D gene: .; clone size: .
CDR3 DNA: TGTGCCAGCAGCTTAGCCGGACTAGCGGGGAGCGCCGAGCAGTACTTC; CDR3 protein: CASSLAGLAGSAEQYF; J gene: TRBJ2-7; V gene: TRBV7-2; D gene: TRBD2; clone size: many
CDR3 DNA: TGTGCCAGCAGCTTGGCCCCAGGAGGACCTGGCTACACCTTC; CDR3 protein: CASSLAPGGPGYTF; J gene: TRBJ1-2; V gene: TRBV5-6; D gene: .; clone size: many
CDR3 DNA: TGTGCCAGCAGTTATACTGGGACAACATCCGGTAAGCCCCAGCATTTT; CDR3 protein: CASSYTGTTSGKPQHF; J gene: TRBJ1-5; V gene: TRBV6-2/TRBV6-3; D gene: .; clone size: few
CDR3 DNA: TGCAGTGCTAGAGACCCCTGGGGGGGAGAGACCCAGTACTTC; CDR3 protein: CSARDPWGGETQYF; J gene: TRBJ2-5; V gene: TRBV20-1; D gene: TRBD2; clone size: many
CDR3 DNA: TGTGCCAGCACCCTAAACGGAGGATTCAACTATGGCTACACCTTC; CDR3 protein: CASTLNGGFNYGYTF; J gene: TRBJ1-2; V gene: TRBV7-2; D gene: .; clone size: many
CDR3 DNA: TGCGCCAGCAGCCCAAGACAGGGGCACACTGAAGCTTTCTTT; CDR3 protein: CASSPRQGHTEAFF; J gene: TRBJ1-1; V gene: TRBV4-1; D gene: TRBD1; clone size: .
CDR3 DNA: TGCGCCAGCAGCGGGGGACACCTCCAAGAGACCCAGTACTTC; CDR3 protein: CASSGGHLQETQYF; J gene: TRBJ2-5; V gene: TRBV5-1; D gene: .; clone size: .
CDR3 DNA: TGTGCCAGCAGCCGGGACAGGGGCTTCCCCTACGAGCAGTACTTC; CDR3 protein: CASSRDRGFPYEQYF; J gene: TRBJ2-7; V gene: TRBV13; D gene: TRBD1; clone size: many
CDR3 DNA: TGTGCCTGGACCAACAAGGCTAGCGGGGGGCAGTTCTACTACAATGAGCAGTTCTTC; CDR3 protein: CAWTNKASGGQFYYNEQFF; J gene: TRBJ2-1; V gene: TRBV30; D gene: TRBD2; clone size: few
CDR3 DNA: TGTGCCACCAGCGAGGCTCGTGGCCTAATGGCAGATACGCAGTATTTT; CDR3 protein: CATSEARGLMADTQYF; J gene: TRBJ2-3; V gene: TRBV15; D gene: .; clone size: many
CDR3 DNA: TGTGCCAGCAACGGGGGCAGGGGGCTGAATTCACCCCTCCACTTT; CDR3 protein: CASNGGRGLNSPLHF; J gene: TRBJ1-6; V gene: TRBV28; D gene: TRBD1; clone size: few
CDR3 DNA: TGTGCCAGCAGCCCAGGACAGGGAAAGACTGAAGCTTTCTTT; CDR3 protein: CASSPGQGKTEAFF; J gene: TRBJ1-1; V gene: TRBV11-3; D gene: TRBD1; clone size: .
CDR3 DNA: TGTGCCAGCAGCTCAGGGACTTATCCTAACTATGGCTACACCTTC; CDR3 protein: CASSSGTYPNYGYTF; J gene: TRBJ1-2; V gene: TRBV9; D gene: .; clone size: many
CDR3 DNA: TGCGCCAGCAGCTCCTACACGGGAGATACGCAGTATTTT; CDR3 protein: CASSSYTGDTQYF; J gene: TRBJ2-3; V gene: TRBV5-1; D gene: .; clone size: .
CDR3 DNA: TGTGCCTGGAGACATAGTGGCGGCACTGAAGCTTTCTTT; CDR3 protein: CAWRHSGGTEAFF; J gene: TRBJ1-1; V gene: TRBV30; D gene: .; clone size: .
CDR3 DNA: TGTGCCGCCAAGGACAGCTCCTACAATGAGCAGTTCTTC; CDR3 protein: CAAKDSSYNEQFF; J gene: TRBJ2-1; V gene: TRBV25-1; D gene: .; clone size: few
CDR3 DNA: TGTGCCAGCAGGTCGGGACTAGTAGATGAGCAGTACTTC; CDR3 protein: CASRSGLVDEQYF; J gene: TRBJ2-7; V gene: TRBV11-2; D gene: TRBD2; clone size: .
CDR3 DNA: TGTGCCAGCAGCCCCGGGACAGGGGGAAACAATGAGCAGTTCTTC; CDR3 protein: CASSPGTGGNNEQFF; J gene: TRBJ2-1; V gene: TRBV3-1; D gene: TRBD1; clone size: many
CDR3 DNA: TGTGCCAGCAGCTTCCGACAGGGGAACACCGGGGAGCTGTTTTTT; CDR3 protein: CASSFRQGNTGELFF; J gene: TRBJ2-2; V gene: TRBV5-4; D gene: TRBD1; clone size: many
CDR3 DNA: TGCGCCAGCAGCCAAAGCGAGGGGGGGTTCGACAATGAGCAGTTCTTC; CDR3 protein: CASSQSEGGFDNEQFF; J gene: TRBJ2-1; V gene: TRBV4-1; D gene: .; clone size: many
CDR3 DNA: TGTGCCTCGAAGCTCGACACAGATACACAGTATTTT; CDR3 protein: CASKLDTDTQYF; J gene: TRBJ2-3; V gene: TRBV7-2; D gene: .; clone size: .
CDR3 DNA: TGTGCCAGCAGCAGGATCCGCGGTTCGAACACTGAAGCTTTCTTT; CDR3 protein: CASSRIRGSNTEAFF; J gene: TRBJ1-1; V gene: TRBV7-9; D gene: .; clone size: .
CDR3 DNA: TGTGCCAGCAGCGCTCCTAGCGGGGGGTACCAAGAGACCCAGTACTTC; CDR3 protein: CASSAPSGGYQETQYF; J gene: TRBJ2-5; V gene: TRBV9; D gene: TRBD2; clone size: many
CDR3 DNA: TGTGCCAGCGGCAATGGGGGAGGTGGAAATGAGCAGTTCTTC; CDR3 protein: CASGNGGGGNEQFF; J gene: TRBJ2-1; V gene: TRBV6-1; D gene: .; clone size: .